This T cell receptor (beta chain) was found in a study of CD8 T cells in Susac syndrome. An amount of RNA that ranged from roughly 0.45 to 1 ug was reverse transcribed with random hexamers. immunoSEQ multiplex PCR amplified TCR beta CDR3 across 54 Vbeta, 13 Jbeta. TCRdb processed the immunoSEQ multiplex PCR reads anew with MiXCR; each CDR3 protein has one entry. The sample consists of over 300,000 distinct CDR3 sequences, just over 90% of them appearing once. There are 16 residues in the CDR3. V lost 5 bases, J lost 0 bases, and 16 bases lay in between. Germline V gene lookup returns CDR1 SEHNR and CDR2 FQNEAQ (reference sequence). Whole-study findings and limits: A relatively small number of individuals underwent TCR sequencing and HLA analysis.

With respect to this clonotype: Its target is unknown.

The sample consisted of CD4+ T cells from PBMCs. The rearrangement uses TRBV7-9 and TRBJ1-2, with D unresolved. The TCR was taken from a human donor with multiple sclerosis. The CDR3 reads CASSPSTRRANYGYTF. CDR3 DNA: TGTGCCAGCAGCCCCTCGACCCGGCGAGCTAACTATGGCTACACCTTC.